This TCR beta chain appears in the sequencing data of a study of T cell responses to AZD1222 COVID-19 vaccine. The CDR3 is 16 residues long. Germline V gives CDR1 MNHEY, CDR2 SVGEGT. Trimming took off 0 bases at V and 6 bases at J, with 12 bases between the two ends. Study-level points and caveats: Unmutated variant regions are reportedly the target of nearly half of TCRs that are spike-specific. Compared with day 0, the breadth and depth of the Spike-specific TCR repertoire rose significantly after two doses of AZD1222. Repertoires in all cases were sampled only once the peak T cell response had passed.

Sequencing was performed with immunoSEQ multiplex PCR; in TCRdb, only in-frame clones are kept and a portion is missing. Among approximately 100,000 clones listed, around nine tenths were seen once. As concerns this clone: The antigen is not known.

The V gene is TRBV6-2 or TRBV6-3, the J gene TRBJ1-6, with D tentatively TRBD1 (6 bases). This receptor was obtained from an adult in good health. Source: peripheral blood, taken on day 0 of MenACWY control vaccination. Written as DNA, the CDR3 is TGTGCCAGCAGTTACTCGAAGGGGGGGACTAATTCACCCCTCCACTTT. It is translated as CASSYSKGGTNSPLHF.